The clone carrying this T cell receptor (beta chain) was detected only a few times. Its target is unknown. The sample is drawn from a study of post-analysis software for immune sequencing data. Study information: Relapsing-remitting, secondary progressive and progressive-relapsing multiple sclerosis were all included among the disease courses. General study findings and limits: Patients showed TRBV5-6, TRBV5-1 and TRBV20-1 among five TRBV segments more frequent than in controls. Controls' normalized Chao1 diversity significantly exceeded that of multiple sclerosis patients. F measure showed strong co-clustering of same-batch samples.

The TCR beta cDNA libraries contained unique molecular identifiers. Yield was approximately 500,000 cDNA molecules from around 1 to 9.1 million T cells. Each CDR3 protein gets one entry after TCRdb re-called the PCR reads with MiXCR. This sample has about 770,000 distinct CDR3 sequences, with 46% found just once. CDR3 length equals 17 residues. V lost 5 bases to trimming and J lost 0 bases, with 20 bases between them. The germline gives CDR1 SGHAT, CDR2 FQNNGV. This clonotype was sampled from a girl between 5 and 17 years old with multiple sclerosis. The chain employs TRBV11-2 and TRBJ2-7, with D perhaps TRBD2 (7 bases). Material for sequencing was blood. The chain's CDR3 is CASSHPVGGRSSYEQYF. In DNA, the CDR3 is TGTGCCAGCAGCCACCCCGTGGGGGGGCGGAGCTCCTACGAGCAGTACTTC.